A selection of T cell receptor beta chains follows, all from one sample in a study of T cells expressing NK-cell markers. TCRdb derives one entry per CDR3 protein from the 5' RACE reads, leaving out DNA. The clone table shows around 180,000 distinct CDR3 sequences, with the ten largest holding 20% to 25%. Sequenced input: blood T cells: a sorted CD56 or NKG2C T cell subset, CD4+ or CD8+ T cells, or bulk PBMC T cells (not recorded which). These receptors originate from a man aged 18-75 years in good health. CDR3s include the opening cysteine and the closing phenylalanine or tryptophan. Some rows mark clone size as missing; the rest say once, few, many or name a class of expanded clone.

clone_size j_call v_call cdr3_aa
- TRBJ2-3 TRBV7-9 CASSLSSPSTDTQYF
- TRBJ2-5 TRBV7-2 CASSLWVAGGPETQYF
- TRBJ1-2 TRBV11-2 CASSLTHNGGRRGYTF
- TRBJ2-1 TRBV27 CASTSSGEYNEQFF
- TRBJ1-1 TRBV6-1 CASWGRTGNTEAFF
- TRBJ1-5 TRBV2 CASSWTVTGNQPQHF
- TRBJ1-2 TRBV9 CASRAHATNYGYTF
- TRBJ2-2 TRBV18 CASSPPRGHNTGELFF
- TRBJ2-1 TRBV12-5 CASGLPRGDSNEQFF
- TRBJ2-7 TRBV5-1 CASSLGSGGPTYEQYF
- TRBJ1-1 TRBV19 CASSLALSGTGISEAFF
- TRBJ1-1 TRBV7-9 CASSLGPARSSNTEAFF
- TRBJ1-1 TRBV5-6 CASSRSANTEAFF
- TRBJ2-1 TRBV2 CASRSSAGTGLWEQFF
- TRBJ2-4 TRBV7-9 CASSSTLGDGAKNIQYF
large TRBJ1-1 TRBV29-1 CSVFGATGTEAFF
- TRBJ2-5 TRBV12-2 CASRLGRLRREQETQYF
- TRBJ2-2 TRBV4-1 CASSQVSIVRGRTGELFF
- TRBJ1-2 TRBV20-1 CSARPQGGYGYTF
- TRBJ2-3 TRBV24-1 CATSDSQGLEPDTQYF